This record covers a single TCR beta chain. The source of the sample is a study of response to subunit inactivated influenza vaccine. Trimming pared 6 bases from V and 1 base from J, leaving 18 bases between. Germline V gene sequence: CDR1 MNHEY, CDR2 SMNVEV (reference sequence). This CDR3 region has 16 residues. One entry per CDR3 protein results from TCRdb running MiXCR on the RT-PCR reads. The table lists approximately 500,000 distinct CDR3 sequences, roughly a quarter of them singletons. Separately, the same data were catalogued under a study of T cells expressing NK-cell markers. From that study: Template switching by 5'RACE with UMIs generated the TCR beta cDNA. It was sorted CD3+CD56+NKG2C+, CD3+CD56+NKG2C- and CD3+CD56-NKG2C+ T cells that supplied the TCR beta repertoires. Among CD8+ T cells from over 5 donors, dominant NKG2C+ clonotypes accounted for about 1.0-7.5%.

V usage is TRBV27 and J usage is TRBJ1-1; maybe TRBD1 (6 bases). This TCR was recovered from a man aged 45-65 years who received an inactivated influenza vaccine. Sequenced here: CD4+ T cells sorted from PBMCs, sampled less than 13 days after vaccination. In nucleotides, the CDR3 is TGTGCCAGCAGGCTAAGCGGACAGTTGGGGAACACTGAAGCTTTCTTT. This gives the protein CASRLSGQLGNTEAFF.